This TCR beta chain was profiled in a study of blood T cell repertoires in COVID-19. Whole-study context: T cells, B-cell-depleted T cells, or PBMCs supplied cDNA or gDNA.

The authors' processing: Scientists estimated how many nucleated cells there were by amplifying reference gene primers. TCRdb keeps only in-frame clones here, not all; method: immunoSEQ multiplex PCR. V and J calls and clone size are those listed in that table; D and trimming were worked out from the DNA. The table lists fewer than 400,000 clones, 75% to 90% of them singletons. Germline CDR1 is SGHDT and CDR2 is YYEEEE. Trimming took 4 bases from V and 7 from J, leaving 15 bases between them. The CDR3 extends over 13 amino acids. What was sequenced was peripheral blood. This receptor was obtained from a woman in her thirties with COVID-19, enrolled during active disease. V and J are TRBV5-6 and TRBJ2-7; TRBD1 is a possible D gene (6 bases). CDR3 DNA sequence: TGTGCCAGCAGCGGCACCTACAGGGAGGAGCAGTACTTC. Protein sequence: CASSGTYREEQYF.